This T cell receptor (beta chain) was recovered during a study of blood T cell repertoires in COVID-19. Looking at the study overall: COVID-19 samples collected from the United States, Italy and Spain covered acute and convalescent phases.

Germline V gives CDR1 SGHVS, CDR2 FQNEAQ. CDR3 length equals 15 residues. The J segment lost 6 bases and the V segment lost 2 bases, leaving 7 bases of the junction unmatched. Here immunoSEQ multiplex PCR was the method, and the copy in TCRdb shows in-frame clones only, minus some. This repertoire shows roughly 160,000 clones, 90% found once; its top ten account for 0.45% to 0.65%. This TCR came from a middle-aged man with acute or convalescent COVID-19. Sequencing was performed on peripheral blood. This chain joins TRBV7-8 and TRBJ2-7; TRBD2 agrees at 10 bases. CDR3 amino acids: CASSLLPSGRSEQYF. The CDR3 DNA reads as TGTGCCAGCAGCTTATTGCCTAGCGGGAGATCCGAGCAGTACTTC.